This TCR beta chain was obtained from a study of identical twins. Study-wide results and limits: Weaker excess twin sharing was seen among beta out-of-frame sequences.

V was trimmed by 6 bases and J by 1 base, leaving 15 bases between them. Germline V gene data show CDR1 as SNHLY and CDR2 as FYNNEI. This CDR3 has 15 amino acids. Carrying unique molecular identifiers, the cDNA also gained a universal primer site through template switching. TCRdb used MiXCR to reprocess the 5' RACE reads, holding one entry per CDR3 protein. The table includes 250,000 to 350,000 distinct CDR3 sequences, 8% to 9% detected once. With regard to this clonotype: As yet, its antigen is unknown.

This same sample was also taken into another study, of yellow fever vaccine responses in identical twins.

This chain uses TRBV2 with TRBJ1-1; possibly TRBD1 for D (6 bases). The TCR originated in a woman in her late teens or twenties in good health. Sequenced: memory (CD45RO+) T cells sorted from blood. The CDR3 sequence is CASRIRDNSNTEAFF. The DNA of the CDR3 is TGTGCCAGCAGGATACGGGACAATTCGAACACTGAAGCTTTCTTT.